This section outlines one T cell receptor (beta chain) sequence together with its context. The antigen it recognizes is unknown. No base-level quality is on record; no much larger clone is a single base apart. This entry belongs to a study of blood T cell repertoires in COVID-19 (dated by TCRdb to the early 2020s). With regard to the full study: The collaborator samples originated in the United States, Italy and Spain and spanned the acute and convalescent phases of COVID-19. The repertoires were made available in a free public database intended to serve as a resource for research on the immune response to SARS-CoV-2. Where available, HLA class I and class II types were obtained from metadata supplied by the sample provider rather than from assay-based typing. A de-identified subject ID, COVID-19 status, age in years and sex were almost always included in the sample metadata. Samples came from the ongoing ImmuneRACE study (first 160 participants) plus 1,254 subjects from 6 global collaborators. The material from the prospective study consisted of cDNA or gDNA derived from T cells, B-cell-depleted T cells, or PBMCs. The dataset comprised deeply sampled blood TCRbeta repertoires from subjects exposed to, actively infected with, or recovered from COVID-19.

Participants in the prospective study were aged roughly 18 to 89 years, lived in under 30 United States geographic areas, and enrolled through a virtual design. Cohort assignment in the prospective study relied on participant-reported clinical history from a screening survey and a study questionnaire. Each participant in the prospective study had whole blood, serum and a nasopharyngeal or oropharyngeal swab collected by mobile phlebotomists. Additional blood draws and questionnaires over an approximately two-month period could optionally be provided by prospective study participants. Blood samples from the prospective study were shipped frozen or at room temperature prior to DNA extraction. Taken from cysteine to phenylalanine, the CDR3 has 13 residues. The DNA shown is the 39-base CDR3, in frame from base 1. CDR1 and CDR2, looked up from the germline V gene, are SGHAT and FQNNGV. Relative to germline, V is 3 bases shorter and J is 8 bases shorter, with 10 bases between their ends.

Results and caveats for the whole study, not just this receptor: The amount of clinical and demographic metadata varied by source and participant and was provided uncurated.

TCRbeta CDR3 regions were amplified from genomic DNA using the immunoSEQ Assay, a bias-controlled multiplex PCR. On the authors' methods: Nucleated cell counts per sample were estimated from amplification of reference gene primers within the assay. To quantify the absolute abundance of each unique TCRbeta CDR3 rearrangement, sequence reads were collapsed and filtered. For each sample, productive Simpson clonality was calculated as the square root of Simpson's diversity index over productive rearrangements. In its TCRdb copy, this immuneACCESS table keeps in-frame sequences only and misses some clones. Where compared with another copy, unresolved V genes explain less than half of these, and the others have no known cause. V and J calls and clone size follow that table, whereas D and trimming were derived from the DNA. Within this sample are under 500,000 clones, with roughly 87% of them counted one time only. Around 1.8% of the sample belongs to the ten largest clones.

Recombination connected TRBV11-2 to TRBJ1-4; TRBD1 might be the D gene, on 6 matching bases. The receptor was derived from a woman younger than 30 with acute COVID-19. Sequenced sample: PBMCs or T cells enriched from blood (not recorded which). The nucleotide sequence reads TGTGCCAGCAGCTTGGGGGCAGGGGAAAAACTGTTTTTT. Its amino acids are CASSLGAGEKLFF.